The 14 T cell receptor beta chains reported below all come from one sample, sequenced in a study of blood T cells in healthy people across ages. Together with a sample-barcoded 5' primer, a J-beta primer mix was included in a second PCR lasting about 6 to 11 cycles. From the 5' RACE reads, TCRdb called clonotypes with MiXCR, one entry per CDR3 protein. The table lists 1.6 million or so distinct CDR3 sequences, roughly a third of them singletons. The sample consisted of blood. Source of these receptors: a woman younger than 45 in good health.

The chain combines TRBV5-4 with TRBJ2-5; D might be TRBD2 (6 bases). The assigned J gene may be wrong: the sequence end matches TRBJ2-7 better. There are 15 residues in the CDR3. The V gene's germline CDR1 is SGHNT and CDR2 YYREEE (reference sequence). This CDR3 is CASSGAEGSTYEQYF. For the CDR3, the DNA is TGTGCCAGCAGTGGGGCGGAGGGTTCGACCTACGAGCAGTACTTC.

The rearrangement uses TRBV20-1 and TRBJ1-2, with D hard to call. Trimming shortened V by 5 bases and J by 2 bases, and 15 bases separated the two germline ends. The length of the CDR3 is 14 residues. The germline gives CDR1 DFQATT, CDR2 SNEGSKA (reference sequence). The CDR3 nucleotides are TGCAGTGCTGGAGCCCCGGGCGGAAACTATGGCTACACCTTC. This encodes CSAGAPGGNYGYTF.

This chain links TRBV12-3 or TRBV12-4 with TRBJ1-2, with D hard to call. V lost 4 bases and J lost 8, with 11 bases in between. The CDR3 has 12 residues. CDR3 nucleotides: TGTGCCAGCAGTTCGGACCGTCCAGGCTACACCTTC. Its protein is CASSSDRPGYTF.

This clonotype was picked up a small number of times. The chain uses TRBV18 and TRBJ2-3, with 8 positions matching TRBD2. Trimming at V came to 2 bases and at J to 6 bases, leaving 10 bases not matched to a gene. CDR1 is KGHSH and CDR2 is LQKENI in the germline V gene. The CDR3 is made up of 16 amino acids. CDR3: CASSPGPRGGPDTQYF. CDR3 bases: TGTGCCAGCTCACCAGGCCCCCGGGGGGGCCCGGATACGCAGTATTTT.

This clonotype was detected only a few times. The CDR3 DNA sequence: TGTGCCAGCAGCCCCGGACTAGCGGGGCTTCAAGAGACCCAGTACTTC. This codes for CASSPGLAGLQETQYF. The rearrangement joins TRBV5-4 to TRBJ2-5; 12 nucleotides align to TRBD2. From germline, CDR1 is SGHNT and CDR2 YYREEE (reference sequence). Trimming took 4 bases from V and 2 from J; bases not matched to a gene: 6. CDR3 size: 16 residues.

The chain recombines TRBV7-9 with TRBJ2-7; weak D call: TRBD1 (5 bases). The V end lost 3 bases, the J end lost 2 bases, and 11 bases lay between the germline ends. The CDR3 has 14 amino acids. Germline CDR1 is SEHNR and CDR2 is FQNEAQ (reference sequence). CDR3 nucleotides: TGTGCCAGCAGCTTGGTCAGGGATCCCTACGAGCAGTACTTC. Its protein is CASSLVRDPYEQYF.

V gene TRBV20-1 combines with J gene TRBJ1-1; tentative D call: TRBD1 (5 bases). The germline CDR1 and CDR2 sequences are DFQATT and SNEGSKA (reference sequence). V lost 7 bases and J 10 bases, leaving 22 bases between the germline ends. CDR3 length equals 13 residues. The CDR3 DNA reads TGCAGTGGCGGGGCGGGAGGGCGAAGGGGAGCTTTCTTT. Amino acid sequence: CSGGAGGRRGAFF.

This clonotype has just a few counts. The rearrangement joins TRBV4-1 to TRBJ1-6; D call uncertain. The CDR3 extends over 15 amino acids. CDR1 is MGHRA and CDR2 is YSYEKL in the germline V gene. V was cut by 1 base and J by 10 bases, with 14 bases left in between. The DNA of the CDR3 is TGCGCCAGCAGCCAAGGATCCGGGGTCGGGTCACCCCTCCACTTT. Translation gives CASSQGSGVGSPLHF.

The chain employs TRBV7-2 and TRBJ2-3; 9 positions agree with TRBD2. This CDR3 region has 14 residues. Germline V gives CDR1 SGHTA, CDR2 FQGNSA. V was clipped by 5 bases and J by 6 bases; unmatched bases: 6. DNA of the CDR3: TGTGCCAGCAGCCGGGCGGGGGGGCTTGATACGCAGTATTTT. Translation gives CASSRAGGLDTQYF.

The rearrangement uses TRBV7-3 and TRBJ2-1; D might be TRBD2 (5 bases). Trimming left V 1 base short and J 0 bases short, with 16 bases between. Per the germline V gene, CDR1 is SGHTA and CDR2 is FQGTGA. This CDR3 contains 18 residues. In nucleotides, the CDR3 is TGTGCCAGCAGCTTAAGAGTGCTAGCCTTTAGCTCCTACAATGAGCAGTTCTTC. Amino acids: CASSLRVLAFSSYNEQFF.

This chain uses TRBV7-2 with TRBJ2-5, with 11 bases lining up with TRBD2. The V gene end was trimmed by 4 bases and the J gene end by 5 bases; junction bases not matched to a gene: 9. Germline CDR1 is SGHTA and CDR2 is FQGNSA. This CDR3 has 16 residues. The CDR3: CASSSLRLAGPETQYF. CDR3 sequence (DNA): TGTGCCAGCAGCTCCCTTCGACTAGCGGGACCGGAGACCCAGTACTTC.

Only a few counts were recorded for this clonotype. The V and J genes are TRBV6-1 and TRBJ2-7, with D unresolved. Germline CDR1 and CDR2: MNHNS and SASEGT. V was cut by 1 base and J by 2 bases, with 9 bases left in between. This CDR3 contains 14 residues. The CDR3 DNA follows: TGTGCCAGCAGTGAAGTCCCCGATGCCTACGAGCAGTACTTC. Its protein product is CASSEVPDAYEQYF.

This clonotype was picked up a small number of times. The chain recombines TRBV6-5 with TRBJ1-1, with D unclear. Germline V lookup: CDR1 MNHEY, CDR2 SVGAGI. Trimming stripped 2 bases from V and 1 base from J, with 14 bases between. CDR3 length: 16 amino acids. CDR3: CASSYGQSGRNTEAFF. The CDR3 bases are TGTGCCAGCAGTTACGGTCAATCAGGAAGGAACACTGAAGCTTTCTTT.

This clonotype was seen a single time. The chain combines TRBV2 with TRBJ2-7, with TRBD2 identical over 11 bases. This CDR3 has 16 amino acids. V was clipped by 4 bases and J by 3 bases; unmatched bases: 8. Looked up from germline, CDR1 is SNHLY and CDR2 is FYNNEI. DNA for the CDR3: TGTGCCAGCAGTGCGACTTCTAGCGGGAGGATCTACGAGCAGTACTTC. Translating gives CASSATSSGRIYEQYF.